At least ten counts were recorded for the clone carrying this T cell receptor beta chain. In building TCR beta libraries, iRepertoire HTBI primers were used together with Arm-PCR of CDR3 regions. TCRdb analysed the multiplex PCR reads with MiXCR anew, one entry per CDR3 protein. The data hold over 200,000 distinct CDR3 sequences, with 15% to 20% observed a single time. This sample's time point: newly diagnosed GD, antithyroid drugs for less than 3 months. There was RNA extracted from PBMCs, and the TCR library was made from it. Trimming cost V 3 bases and J 9 bases, with 12 bases left between them. Germline V gene lookup returns CDR1 SGHTA and CDR2 FQGNSA. The CDR3 totals 13 residues. The data stem from a study of regulatory T cells in long-lasting Graves disease. These sequences were also reported in another study, on T cells in Graves' hyperthyroidism and ophthalmopathy.

Sequencing was performed on peripheral blood mononuclear cells (PBMCs), taken at new diagnosis, from a patient treated with antithyroid drugs. This TCR was sampled from a woman in her thirties with Graves disease. The V and J genes are TRBV7-2 and TRBJ1-5; D gene unclear. This chain's CDR3 is CASSLDGPMPQHF. The CDR3 coding sequence is TGTGCCAGCAGCTTGGACGGCCCGATGCCCCAGCATTTT.